This TCR beta chain was captured in a study of identical twins. The germline gives CDR1 MDHEN, CDR2 SYDVKM. V lost 7 bases, J lost 4 bases, and 11 bases lay in between. CDR3 size: 13 residues. TCRdb ran MiXCR on the 5' RACE reads and lists one entry per CDR3 protein. The sample lists approximately 550,000 distinct CDR3 sequences, approximately 20% occurring once. A further study also used this sample, focusing on yellow fever vaccine responses in identical twins.

This sequence joins TRBV28 and TRBJ2-1, with D unresolved. The sample consisted of CD4+ T cells sorted from blood. This sequence originates from a woman aged 18-29 years in good health. The CDR3 region has the DNA TGTGCCAGCACATACGGTAAATACAATGAGCAGTTCTTC. This codes for CASTYGKYNEQFF.